The next 28 T cell receptor beta chains were all read from a single sample in a study of OX40 agonist ivuxolimab in advanced cancers. Libraries came from the immunoSEQ multiplex PCR assay. TCRdb carries this immuneACCESS record with in-frame sequences only. Its versions omit some clonotypes, under half of them owing to an unresolved V gene in the studies checked, with the rest unexplained. The sample table lists 50,000 to 70,000 clones, about nine tenths of them with a count of one. The ten largest make up around 0.38% of the sample. The sequencing here drew on CD4+ or CD8+ T cells sorted from blood, taken in a trial of the OX40 agonist ivuxolimab. These TCRs come from an adult with an advanced solid tumor such as melanoma, head and neck, liver or kidney cancer.

The V gene is TRBV20-1, the J gene TRBJ2-3; D is perhaps TRBD2 (6 bases). Trimming removed 0 bases at V and 10 bases at J, with 8 bases between. There are 11 residues in the CDR3. The V gene's germline CDR1 is DFQATT and CDR2 SNEGSKA (reference sequence). Written as DNA, the CDR3 is TGCAGTGCTAGAGATAGGAGGGCGCAGTATTTT. Translated: CSARDRRAQYF.

The CDR3, as DNA: TGCGCCAGCAGCCAAGTTGAAAACACTGAAGCTTTCTTT. It specifies CASSQVENTEAFF. The chain combines TRBV4-1 with TRBJ1-1; D is uncertain. V dropped 1 base and J dropped 2 bases, with 5 bases sitting between them. Germline CDR1 and CDR2: MGHRA and YSYEKL. This CDR3 has 13 amino acids.

The CDR3, as DNA: TGTGCCAGCAGCCCAGACAGGGCCTACGAGCAGTACTTC. The encoded protein is CASSPDRAYEQYF. The chain has TRBV11-3 and TRBJ2-7; 7 positions match TRBD1. This CDR3 contains 13 residues. Germline loops: CDR1 SGHNT, CDR2 YENEEA. V shed 5 bases and J 2 bases; nucleotides not matched to a gene: 3.

The chain combines TRBV2 with TRBJ2-1, with a weak D call TRBD2 (7 bases). CDR3 length: 16 amino acids. CDR1 is SNHLY and CDR2 is FYNNEI in the germline V gene. Trimming pared 1 base from V and 4 bases from J, leaving 14 bases between. The CDR3 loop is CASSEDRTAGYNEQFF. CDR3 DNA sequence: TGTGCCAGCAGTGAAGATAGGACAGCGGGGTACAATGAGCAGTTCTTC.

V and J are TRBV4-1 and TRBJ1-3; D unresolved. Trimming cost V 4 bases and J 4 bases, with 17 bases left between them. Germline lookup yields CDR1 MGHRA and CDR2 YSYEKL. The CDR3 has 16 amino acids. The CDR3 DNA reads as TGCGCCAGCAGCCCTCTAGGACCACCAGCGGGAAACACCATATATTTT. It yields the protein CASSPLGPPAGNTIYF.

The V and J genes are TRBV30 and TRBJ1-5; a possible D gene is TRBD1 (5 bases). Germline V gene lookup returns CDR1 GTSNPN and CDR2 SVGIG (reference sequence). The CDR3 loop spans 13 amino acids. Trimming stripped 6 bases from V and 1 base from J, with 10 bases between. The chain's CDR3 is CACTGMSNQPQHF. CDR3 DNA sequence: TGTGCCTGTACAGGTATGAGCAATCAGCCCCAGCATTTT.

The CDR3 DNA sequence: TGTGCCAGCAGCTTGGGTAGCGGGGAGTACAATGAGCAGTTCTTC. It encodes CASSLGSGEYNEQFF. The chain combines TRBV5-4 with TRBJ2-1; 8 bases map to TRBD2. Per germline, CDR1 SGHNT and CDR2 YYREEE (reference sequence). This CDR3 contains 15 residues. Losses at the gene ends were 0 bases for V and 4 bases for J; bases not matched to a gene: 3.

This CDR3 reads CASSSPSRGQGYGYTF. In nucleotides, the CDR3 is TGCGCCAGCAGCTCACCGTCCCGGGGGCAAGGGTATGGCTACACCTTC. The chain carries TRBV5-1 and TRBJ1-2; tentative D call: TRBD1 (6 bases). The CDR3 sequence is 16 residues long. Looked up from germline, CDR1 is SGHRS and CDR2 is YFSETQ. V was pared by 3 bases and J by 5 bases, with 20 bases between.

The CDR3 region is CASSSPGLAGETQYF. CDR3 in DNA: TGTGCCAGCAGTTCCCCCGGACTAGCGGGGGAGACCCAGTACTTC. J is TRBJ2-5 and V is TRBV27, with 12 positions matching TRBD2. With 4 bases clipped from V and 5 bases from J, the junction kept 5 bases outside the gene matches. CDR1 is MNHEY, CDR2 SMNVEV, per germline (reference sequence). This CDR3 spans 15 amino acids.

V is TRBV18 and J is TRBJ1-2, with D perhaps matching TRBD1 (6 bases). CDR3 length: 13 residues. Trimming stripped 6 bases from V and 4 bases from J, with 12 bases between. CDR1 KGHSH and CDR2 LQKENI come from the germline V gene. In DNA form, the CDR3 reads TGTGCCAGCTCGCCAGACAGGATCTATGGCTACACCTTC. The encoded protein is CASSPDRIYGYTF.

The CDR3 loop is CASSLLRLAGEKNEQFF. DNA of the CDR3: TGTGCCAGCAGTTTACTCCGACTAGCGGGAGAGAAAAATGAGCAGTTCTTC. The chain carries TRBV28 and TRBJ2-1; 12 nucleotides line up with TRBD2. Germline V gene sequence: CDR1 MDHEN, CDR2 SYDVKM. The trim removed 2 bases at V and 7 bases at J, leaving 9 bases unmatched. The CDR3 sequence is 17 residues long.

V usage is TRBV7-9 and J usage is TRBJ2-3, with D possibly being TRBD1 (5 bases). CDR3 length: 15 residues. Germline CDR1 is SEHNR and CDR2 is FQNEAQ (reference sequence). V dropped 2 bases and J dropped 4 bases, with 13 bases sitting between them. The CDR3 sequence: CASSLTGLPPDTQYF. The CDR3 DNA sequence: TGTGCCAGCAGCTTAACAGGCCTACCCCCAGATACGCAGTATTTT.

V usage is TRBV30 and J usage is TRBJ2-2, with no clear D. The CDR3 contains 16 residues. V lost 3 bases and J 1 base, leaving 15 bases between the germline ends. The V gene's germline CDR1 is GTSNPN and CDR2 SVGIG (reference sequence). CDR3 nucleotide sequence: TGTGCCTGGAGGTGGCCGAGGAGTCTGAACACCGGGGAGCTGTTTTTT. Translating it yields CAWRWPRSLNTGELFF.

V usage is TRBV5-4 and J usage is TRBJ2-5; 9 bases match TRBD1. There are 14 residues in the CDR3. CDR1 and CDR2 (germline): SGHNT, YYREEE (reference sequence). The V segment lost 3 bases and the J segment 4 bases; nucleotides outside the gene matches: 4. The CDR3 spells CASSSQDRGETQYF. CDR3 sequence (DNA): TGTGCCAGCAGCTCCCAGGACAGGGGAGAGACCCAGTACTTC.

Note on this clone: Additional DNA sequences in this sample encode the identical CDR3. The chain uses TRBV2 and TRBJ1-6; a weak D match, TRBD1 (5 bases). There are 14 residues in the CDR3. Trimming took off 7 bases at V and 6 bases at J, with 13 bases between the two ends. CDR1 SNHLY and CDR2 FYNNEI come from the germline V gene. The CDR3 is CASTFLGGNSPLHF. CDR3 DNA sequence: TGTGCCAGCACATTCCTGGGGGGTAATTCACCCCTCCACTTT.

V gene TRBV11-2 combines with J gene TRBJ1-1; 10 nucleotides agree with TRBD1. The CDR3 loop spans 16 amino acids. Germline V gene lookup returns CDR1 SGHAT and CDR2 FQNNGV. V was clipped by 5 bases and J by 3 bases; unmatched bases: 9. The CDR3 is CASSKDRGGLDTEAFF. CDR3 coding DNA: TGTGCCAGCAGCAAGGACAGGGGGGGCTTGGACACTGAAGCTTTCTTT.

V is TRBV7-2 and J is TRBJ1-2, with 8 bases identical to TRBD1. V gave up 5 bases and J gave up 6 bases; unmatched junction bases: 11. This CDR3 contains 15 residues. From germline, CDR1 is SGHTA and CDR2 FQGNSA. Here the CDR3 reads CASSTRTGQLDGYTF. Here the CDR3 DNA reads TGTGCCAGCAGCACCCGGACAGGGCAATTGGATGGCTACACCTTC.

The chain has TRBV4-1 and TRBJ1-4; D is possibly TRBD1 (6 bases). The germline gives CDR1 MGHRA, CDR2 YSYEKL. CDR3 length: 15 amino acids. The V and J ends lost 4 bases and 0 bases respectively, with 9 bases between them. CDR3 in amino acids: CASSPGTPTNEKLFF. DNA for the CDR3: TGCGCCAGCAGCCCCGGGACACCAACTAATGAAAAACTGTTTTTT.

The chain uses TRBV28 and TRBJ1-1; TRBD1 matches 8 bases. The CDR3 extends over 14 amino acids. V was clipped by 5 bases and J by 2 bases; unmatched bases: 4. Per the germline V gene, CDR1 is MDHEN and CDR2 is SYDVKM. The CDR3: CASSEDRANTEAFF. DNA of the CDR3: TGTGCCAGCAGTGAGGACAGGGCCAACACTGAAGCTTTCTTT. Looking up the rest from reference TRBV28 and TRBJ1-1 gives the full variable domain: DVKVTQSSRYLVKRTGEKVFLECVQDMDHENMFWYRQDPGLGLRLIYFSYDVKMKEKGDIPEGYSVSREKKERFSLILESASTNQTSMYLCASSEDRANTEAFFGQGTRLTVV.

This chain uses TRBV27 with TRBJ1-1; D is possibly TRBD1 (6 bases). Germline loops: CDR1 MNHEY, CDR2 SMNVEV (reference sequence). Trimming took 6 bases from V and 0 from J, leaving 11 bases between them. The CDR3 is 14 residues long. CDR3 region: CASRNRALNTEAFF. CDR3 in DNA: TGTGCCAGCAGAAACAGGGCCCTGAACACTGAAGCTTTCTTT.

This chain connects TRBV7-2 to TRBJ1-1; D is unresolved. CDR3 length: 16 residues. V was trimmed by 2 bases and J by 1 base, leaving 14 bases between them. Germline values: CDR1 SGHTA, CDR2 FQGNSA. CDR3 DNA sequence: TGTGCCAGCAGCTTACCCTTCGGACGGCGGAACACTGAAGCTTTCTTT. Amino acid sequence: CASSLPFGRRNTEAFF.

The chain joins TRBV2 to TRBJ1-1, with D uncertain. V dropped 6 bases and J dropped 2 bases, with 16 bases sitting between them. This CDR3 contains 15 residues. Germline values: CDR1 SNHLY, CDR2 FYNNEI. CDR3 amino acids: CASRKKGRINTEAFF. In nucleotides, the CDR3 is TGTGCCAGCAGGAAAAAGGGCAGGATTAACACTGAAGCTTTCTTT. Filled out from reference TRBV2 and TRBJ1-1, the complete variable domain reads EPEVTQTPSHQVTQMGQEVILRCVPISNHLYFYWYRQILGQKVEFLVSFYNNEISEKSEIFDDQFSVERPDGSNFTLKIRSTKLEDSAMYFCASRKKGRINTEAFFGQGTRLTVV.

The chain has TRBV6-5 and TRBJ2-7; D is uncertain. The V gene's germline CDR1 is MNHEY and CDR2 SVGAGI. The CDR3 consists of 14 residues. The V gene lost 0 bases and the J gene lost 2 bases, with 8 bases spanning the gap. The CDR3 DNA reads as TGTGCCAGCAGTTACTCCGTAGGAGCCTACGAGCAGTACTTC. Translation gives CASSYSVGAYEQYF.

The J gene is TRBJ2-7, the V gene TRBV7-6; D ambiguous. Germline CDR1 reads SGHVS; CDR2 reads FNYEAQ. Trimming removed 2 bases from V and 5 bases from J, with 7 bases in between. The CDR3 totals 12 residues. The CDR3 DNA reads TGTGCCAGCAGCTTACGGGCCGACGAGCAGTACTTC. Protein sequence: CASSLRADEQYF. The full variable domain, its missing parts supplied by reference TRBV7-6 and TRBJ2-7, is GAGVSQSPRYKVTKRGQDVALRCDPISGHVSLYWYRQALGQGPEFLTYFNYEAQQDKSGLPNDRFSAERPEGSISTLTIQRTEQRDSAMYRCASSLRADEQYFGPGTRLTVT.

The V call is TRBV2, the J call TRBJ2-7, with D maybe TRBD1 (5 bases). Trimming shortened V by 7 bases and J by 4 bases, and 14 bases separated the two germline ends. The CDR3 is made up of 13 amino acids. The germline CDR1 and CDR2 sequences are SNHLY and FYNNEI. The CDR3 spells CASNPDSSYEQYF. CDR3 nucleotides: TGTGCCAGCAATCCCGACAGTTCTTACGAGCAGTACTTC.

The V gene is TRBV6-5, the J gene TRBJ2-7; D remains unclear. The germline CDR1 and CDR2 sequences are MNHEY and SVGAGI. This CDR3 contains 13 residues. Trimming shortened V by 6 bases and J by 0 bases, and 9 bases separated the two germline ends. CDR3 nucleotides: TGTGCCAGCAGCCAGTATGCCTCCTACGAGCAGTACTTC. Protein product: CASSQYASYEQYF.

V and J are TRBV9 and TRBJ2-5, with 11 positions matching TRBD2. Germline V gene data show CDR1 as SGDLS and CDR2 as YYNGEE. V gave up 0 bases and J gave up 3 bases; unmatched junction bases: 13. This CDR3 has 19 amino acids. In DNA, the CDR3 is TGTGCCAGCAGCGTAGCCCCAGTGAATAGCGGGGGGGCGGAAGAGACCCAGTACTTC. It yields the protein CASSVAPVNSGGAEETQYF.

This clone showed up just once. The rearrangement joins TRBV5-1 to TRBJ2-7; no firm D call. The length of the CDR3 is 13 residues. Germline CDR1 is SGHRS and CDR2 is YFSETQ. V was pared by 1 base and J by 2 bases, with 7 bases between. The CDR3 loop reads CASSLSGPYEQYF. The CDR3 DNA reads as TGCGCCAGCAGCTTGTCAGGACCCTACGAGCAGTACTTC.